Below are 27 T cell receptor beta chains sequenced from a single sample in a study of shared clonotypes between healthy human individuals. CD45RO-negative cells were positively selected for CCR7, leaving out terminally differentiated effector memory CD45RA+ cells. TCRdb keeps only in-frame clones here, not all; method: immunoSEQ multiplex PCR. The table lists hundreds of thousands of clones, 85% to 95% of them singletons. Material for sequencing was naive CD8+ T cells sorted from blood. The source is a woman in her 30s in good health.

V usage is TRBV11-2 and J usage is TRBJ1-1; D not resolved. CDR3 length: 16 residues. Germline V lookup: CDR1 SGHAT, CDR2 FQNNGV. Trimming left V 4 bases short and J 4 bases short, with 19 bases between. The CDR3 sequence is CASSWMDGAGSTEAFF. CDR3 sequence (DNA): TGTGCCAGCAGCTGGATGGACGGCGCGGGAAGCACTGAAGCTTTCTTT.

As regards this clone: The sample carries other DNA sequences with the same CDR3. The rearrangement uses TRBV28 and TRBJ2-5; 8 positions match TRBD2. Per germline, CDR1 MDHEN and CDR2 SYDVKM. V lost 2 bases, J lost 4 bases, and 3 bases stayed unmatched. The CDR3 is made up of 14 amino acids. The CDR3 sequence: CASSLAGGGETQYF. The CDR3 nucleotides read TGTGCCAGCAGTTTAGCGGGAGGAGGAGAGACCCAGTACTTC.

The chain employs TRBV28 and TRBJ2-5; TRBD2 matches at 7 bases. The CDR3 length is 15 residues. Per germline, CDR1 MDHEN and CDR2 SYDVKM. Trimming cost V 5 bases and J 6 bases; bases outside gene matches: 12. The CDR3: CASSTVAREKKTQYF. The CDR3, as DNA: TGTGCCAGCAGTACAGTGGCGCGGGAGAAAAAGACCCAGTACTTC.

In regard to this clone: This same CDR3 is encoded by further DNA sequences in the sample. J is TRBJ1-2 and V is TRBV27; the match to TRBD1 covers 9 bases. The CDR3 is 15 amino acids. Trimming at V came to 3 bases and at J to 1 base, leaving 3 bases not matched to a gene. Germline-derived CDR1 and CDR2 are MNHEY and SMNVEV (reference sequence). This CDR3 is CASSLSGQGNYGYTF. The CDR3 region has the DNA TGTGCCAGCAGTTTGTCGGGACAGGGTAACTATGGCTACACCTTC.

V gene TRBV7-9 combines with J gene TRBJ2-1; the match to TRBD2 covers 7 bases. V trimming: 5 bases; J trimming: 4 bases; junction bases outside the gene matches: 8. Germline CDR1 SEHNR, CDR2 FQNEAQ (reference sequence). This CDR3 region has 15 residues. The CDR3 protein is CASSKGAGEYNEQFF. The CDR3 nucleotides read TGTGCCAGCAGCAAAGGCGCGGGAGAGTACAATGAGCAGTTCTTC.

The chain combines TRBV5-6 with TRBJ1-1; D uncertain. CDR1 is SGHDT and CDR2 is YYEEEE in the germline V gene. V was cut by 3 bases and J by 5 bases, with 14 bases left in between. This CDR3 comprises 14 residues. The CDR3 nucleotides read TGTGCCAGCAGCTCAGGCCCACTCCTTACTGAAGCTTTCTTT. Its protein is CASSSGPLLTEAFF.

The chain uses TRBV27 and TRBJ2-7, with D possibly TRBD2 on 6 matching bases. The V and J ends lost 3 bases and 2 bases respectively, with 14 bases between them. The CDR3 totals 15 residues. Germline values: CDR1 MNHEY, CDR2 SMNVEV (reference sequence). CDR3 sequence (DNA): TGTGCCAGCAGTTTGGGAAGGAGGGCAACCTACGAGCAGTACTTC. Residues: CASSLGRRATYEQYF.

The rearrangement links TRBV18 to TRBJ1-2; D is ambiguous. V was cut by 2 bases and J by 10 bases, with 14 bases left in between. The CDR3 totals 13 residues. From germline, CDR1 is KGHSH and CDR2 LQKENI. The CDR3 region has the DNA TGTGCCAGCTCACCAACTCCAGGCGCTCTCTACACCTTC. This gives the protein CASSPTPGALYTF.

The V gene is TRBV28, the J gene TRBJ2-1; 8 bases agree with TRBD2. With V trimmed by 6 bases and J by 0 bases, 7 bases remained unmatched. The CDR3 consists of 16 residues. In germline, CDR1 is MDHEN, CDR2 SYDVKM. CDR3 in DNA: TGTGCCAGCAGCATCACCGGGAGGGCCTCCTACAATGAGCAGTTCTTC. Amino acid sequence: CASSITGRASYNEQFF.

As DNA, the CDR3 is TGTGCCAGCAGTTTATGGCCGGACACCTCCATGACTAATGAAAAACTGTTTTTT. It is translated as CASSLWPDTSMTNEKLFF. The rearrangement joins TRBV28 to TRBJ1-4; D is possibly TRBD1 (5 bases). Per the germline V gene, CDR1 is MDHEN and CDR2 is SYDVKM. The V end was cut by 0 bases, the J end by 2 bases, with 16 bases between. CDR3 length: 18 residues. The full variable domain, rest sourced from reference TRBV28 and TRBJ1-4, is DVKVTQSSRYLVKRTGEKVFLECVQDMDHENMFWYRQDPGLGLRLIYFSYDVKMKEKGDIPEGYSVSREKKERFSLILESASTNQTSMYLCASSLWPDTSMTNEKLFFGSGTQLSVL.

V and J are TRBV27 and TRBJ1-5; TRBD1 might be the D (5 bases). The CDR3 is 16 amino acids. CDR1 MNHEY and CDR2 SMNVEV come from the germline V gene (reference sequence). V lost 7 bases to trimming and J lost 0 bases, with 16 bases between them. CDR3 amino acids: CASTKMMGDSNQPQHF. The CDR3 DNA reads as TGTGCCAGCACTAAAATGATGGGGGATAGCAATCAGCCCCAGCATTTT.

This clone was detected once. This sequence joins TRBV2 and TRBJ2-1; TRBD1 might be the D (6 bases). V was trimmed by 10 bases and J by 3 bases, leaving 16 bases between them. The CDR3 length is 14 residues. Germline-derived CDR1 and CDR2 are SNHLY and FYNNEI. CDR3 nucleotides: TGTGCCACTTTATGGGGGCAGGACTACAATGAGCAGTTCTTC. Its translation is CATLWGQDYNEQFF.

This clone was recorded only once. The chain is built from TRBV27 and TRBJ1-1, with D possibly being TRBD1 (5 bases). V was cut by 1 base and J by 1 base, with 10 bases left in between. The CDR3 length is 15 residues. The germline CDR1 and CDR2 sequences are MNHEY and SMNVEV (reference sequence). The DNA for the CDR3 is TGTGCCAGCAGTTTATTGCCAGGGACGAACACTGAAGCTTTCTTT. It is translated as CASSLLPGTNTEAFF.

The chain links TRBV7-8 to TRBJ2-7; no reliable D call. V lost 5 bases and J lost 6, with 11 bases in between. CDR3 length: 12 residues. The V gene's germline CDR1 is SGHVS and CDR2 FQNEAQ. The chain's CDR3 is CASSPDVVEQYF. CDR3 nucleotides: TGTGCCAGCAGCCCCGACGTAGTCGAGCAGTACTTC.

This clone was seen only once. V usage is TRBV7-6 and J usage is TRBJ2-7; tentatively, D is TRBD2 (5 bases). With 4 bases removed from V and 0 bases from J, the gap between germline ends came to 10 bases. The germline V gene has CDR1 SGHVS and CDR2 FNYEAQ. CDR3 size: 14 residues. The CDR3 DNA reads as TGTGCCAGCAGCTCCGCGGGTACCTCCTACGAGCAGTACTTC. It translates to CASSSAGTSYEQYF.

The chain carries TRBV10-2 and TRBJ2-7; 10 nucleotides line up with TRBD2. The germline CDR1 and CDR2 sequences are WSHSY and SAAADI. J was trimmed by 2 bases and V by 5 bases; bases with no gene match: 3. There are 14 residues in the CDR3. CDR3 nucleotide sequence: TGCGCCAGCAGTAGCGGGAGGGCAGCCTACGAGCAGTACTTC. This sequence encodes CASSSGRAAYEQYF.

Only one count was recorded for this clone. This chain connects TRBV4-1 to TRBJ2-3, with 9 bases fitting TRBD2. CDR1 MGHRA and CDR2 YSYEKL come from the germline V gene. The CDR3 has 16 amino acids. The junction had 12 bases not matched to a gene; V was cut back by 7 bases and J by 4 bases. The CDR3 nucleotides read TGCGCCAGCACCCAGTGGGCGGGAGGGCCTGCAGATACGCAGTATTTT. It encodes CASTQWAGGPADTQYF.

V and J are TRBV5-4 and TRBJ2-1; 7 bases are a match to TRBD2. The trim removed 7 bases at V and 6 bases at J, leaving 16 bases unmatched. Per the germline V gene, CDR1 is SGHNT and CDR2 is YYREEE (reference sequence). The length of the CDR3 is 16 residues. In DNA form, the CDR3 reads TGTGCCAGCCCCGCCATTACCGGGACTAACTCCAATGAGCAGTTCTTC. This sequence encodes CASPAITGTNSNEQFF.

CDR3 in DNA: TGCGCCAGCAGCCGCCTCGAGGGCGAGACTGAAGCTTTCTTT. Amino acid sequence: CASSRLEGETEAFF. The chain links TRBV4-1 to TRBJ1-1; the D is unclear. Germline V gives CDR1 MGHRA, CDR2 YSYEKL. Trimming cost V 4 bases and J 5 bases, with 14 bases left between them. This CDR3 has 14 amino acids.

The gene calls are TRBV28 and TRBJ2-7; D not resolved. Germline CDR1 reads MDHEN; CDR2 reads SYDVKM. Trimming removed 3 bases at V and 0 bases at J, with 9 bases between. This CDR3 contains 14 residues. CDR3 bases: TGTGCCAGCAGTTTTCGACTCCTCTCCTACGAGCAGTACTTC. Amino acid sequence: CASSFRLLSYEQYF.

The chain recombines TRBV19 with TRBJ1-6, with a weak D call TRBD1 (6 bases). Germline lookup yields CDR1 LNHDA and CDR2 SQIVND (reference sequence). Trimming stripped 7 bases from V and 8 bases from J, with 15 bases between. The CDR3 is 14 amino acids. CDR3 bases: TGTGCCAGTATTCGGGGGGCGCTTTATTCACCCCTCCACTTT. This gives the protein CASIRGALYSPLHF.

The chain links TRBV7-9 to TRBJ2-2; 10 nucleotides agree with TRBD2. From germline, CDR1 is SEHNR and CDR2 FQNEAQ (reference sequence). V shed 5 bases, J shed 6 bases, and the junction held 9 bases outside the gene matches. This CDR3 has 16 amino acids. For the CDR3, the DNA is TGTGCCAGCAGCCCAGGACTAGCGGCTTTCCCCGGGGAGCTGTTTTTT. Protein sequence: CASSPGLAAFPGELFF.

This rearrangement joins TRBV28 to TRBJ2-7; 7 bases align to TRBD1. CDR1 is MDHEN and CDR2 is SYDVKM in the germline V gene. The trim removed 6 bases at V and 6 bases at J, leaving 20 bases unmatched. This CDR3 has 17 amino acids. CDR3 nucleotides: TGTGCCAGCAGCTCACTTTGGCCCCGACAGGGTGGCTCCGAGCAGTACTTC. This sequence encodes CASSSLWPRQGGSEQYF.

The chain recombines TRBV13 with TRBJ2-7; 8 positions match TRBD2. With V trimmed by 2 bases and J by 3 bases, 12 bases remained unmatched. From germline, CDR1 is PRHDT and CDR2 FYEKMQ (reference sequence). The CDR3 runs 17 residues. The CDR3 nucleotides are TGTGCCAGCAGCTTATATTTCGGGAGCGGGAGTGGCTACGAGCAGTACTTC. Residues: CASSLYFGSGSGYEQYF.

The rearrangement uses TRBV5-1 and TRBJ2-1; 16 bases are a match to TRBD2. The CDR3 consists of 16 residues. Germline lookup yields CDR1 SGHRS and CDR2 YFSETQ. Germline trimming cut 3 bases from V and 6 bases from J; bases unmatched to any gene: 3. The CDR3 protein is CASSSGTSGRANEQFF. Here the CDR3 DNA reads TGCGCCAGCAGCTCCGGGACTAGCGGGAGGGCCAATGAGCAGTTCTTC.

This sequence joins TRBV2 and TRBJ1-1; D unresolved. Trimming pared 4 bases from V and 0 bases from J, leaving 9 bases between. This CDR3 has 14 amino acids. Per germline, CDR1 SNHLY and CDR2 FYNNEI. DNA of the CDR3: TGTGCCAGCAGTGGGGAGAGGTTGAACACTGAAGCTTTCTTT. Translated: CASSGERLNTEAFF.

J is TRBJ2-1 and V is TRBV5-8; tentatively, D is TRBD1 (6 bases). Trimming stripped 0 bases from V and 3 bases from J, with 13 bases between. CDR1 and CDR2 from the germline V gene are SGHTS and YDEGEE. The CDR3 is 16 residues long. CDR3 in amino acids: CASSLGDGTNYNEQFF. The CDR3, as DNA: TGTGCCAGCAGCTTGGGGGACGGGACAAACTACAATGAGCAGTTCTTC.